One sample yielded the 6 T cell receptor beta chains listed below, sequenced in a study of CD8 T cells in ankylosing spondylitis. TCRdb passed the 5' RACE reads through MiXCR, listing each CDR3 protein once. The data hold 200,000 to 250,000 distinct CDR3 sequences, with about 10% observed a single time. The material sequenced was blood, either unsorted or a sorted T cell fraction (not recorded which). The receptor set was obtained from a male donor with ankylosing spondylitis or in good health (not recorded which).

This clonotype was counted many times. CDR3 nucleotide sequence: TGTGCCAGTAGTCCGACAGGGGAGGCAGATACGCAGTATTTT. This encodes CASSPTGEADTQYF. This sequence joins TRBV19 and TRBJ2-3; the match to TRBD1 covers 8 bases. The CDR3 runs to 14 residues. In germline, CDR1 is LNHDA, CDR2 SQIVND (reference sequence). The ends lost 5 bases at V and 4 bases at J; junction bases unmatched: 5.

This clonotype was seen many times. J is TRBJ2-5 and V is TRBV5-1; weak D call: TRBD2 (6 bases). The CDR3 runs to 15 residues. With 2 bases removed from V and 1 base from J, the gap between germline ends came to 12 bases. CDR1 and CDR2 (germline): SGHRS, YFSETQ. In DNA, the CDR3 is TGCGCCAGCAGCTTTGGGAGGAGTACCCAAGAGACCCAGTACTTC. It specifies CASSFGRSTQETQYF.

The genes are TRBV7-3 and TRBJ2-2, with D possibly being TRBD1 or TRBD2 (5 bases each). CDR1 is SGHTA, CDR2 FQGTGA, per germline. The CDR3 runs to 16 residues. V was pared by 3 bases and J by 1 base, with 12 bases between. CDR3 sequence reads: CASSFPGRRNTGELFF. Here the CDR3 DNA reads TGTGCCAGCAGCTTTCCGGGACGCAGGAACACCGGGGAGCTGTTTTTT.

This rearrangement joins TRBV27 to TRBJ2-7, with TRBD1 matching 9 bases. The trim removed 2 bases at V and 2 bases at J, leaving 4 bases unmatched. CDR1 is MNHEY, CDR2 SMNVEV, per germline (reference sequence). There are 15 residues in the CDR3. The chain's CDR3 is CASSLSGTGTYEQYF. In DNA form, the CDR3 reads TGTGCCAGCAGTTTAAGTGGGACAGGGACCTACGAGCAGTACTTC.

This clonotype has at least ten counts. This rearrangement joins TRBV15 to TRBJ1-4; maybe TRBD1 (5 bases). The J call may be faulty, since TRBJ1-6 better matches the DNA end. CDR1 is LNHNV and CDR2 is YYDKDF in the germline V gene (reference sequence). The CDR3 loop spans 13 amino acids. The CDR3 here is CATSREGSRELHF. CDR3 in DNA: TGTGCCACCAGCAGAGAAGGGTCCAGGGAACTCCACTTT.

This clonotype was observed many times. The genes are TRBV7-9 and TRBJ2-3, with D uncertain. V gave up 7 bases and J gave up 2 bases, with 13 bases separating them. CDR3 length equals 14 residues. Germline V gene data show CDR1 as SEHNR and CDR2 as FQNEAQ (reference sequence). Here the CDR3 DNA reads TGTGCCAGCACCCCCGGCACTAACACAGATACGCAGTATTTT. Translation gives CASTPGTNTDTQYF.